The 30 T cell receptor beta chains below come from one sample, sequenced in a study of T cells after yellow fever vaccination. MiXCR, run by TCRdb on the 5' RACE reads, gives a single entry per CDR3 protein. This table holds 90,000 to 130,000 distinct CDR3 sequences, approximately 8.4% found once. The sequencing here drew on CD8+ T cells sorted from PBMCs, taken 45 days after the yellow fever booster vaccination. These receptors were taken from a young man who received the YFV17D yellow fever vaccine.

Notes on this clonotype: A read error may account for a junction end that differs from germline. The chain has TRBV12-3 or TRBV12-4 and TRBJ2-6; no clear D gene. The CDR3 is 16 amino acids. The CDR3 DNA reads TGTGTCAGCACTACGTATTACACGGCTGGGGCCAACGTCCTGACTTTC. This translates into CVSTTYYTAGANVLTF.

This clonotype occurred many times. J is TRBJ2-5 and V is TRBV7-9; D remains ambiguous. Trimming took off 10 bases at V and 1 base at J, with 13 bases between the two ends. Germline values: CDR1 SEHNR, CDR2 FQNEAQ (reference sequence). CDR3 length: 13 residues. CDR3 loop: CATTFSIQETQYF. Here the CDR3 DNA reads TGTGCCACCACCTTCTCCATCCAAGAGACCCAGTACTTC.

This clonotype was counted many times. Here the CDR3 reads CASSIVQGAYEQYF. DNA for the CDR3: TGTGCCAGCAGTATAGTCCAGGGGGCCTACGAGCAGTACTTC. The chain links TRBV6-5 to TRBJ2-7; 7 bases agree with TRBD1. J lost 2 bases, V lost 5 bases, and 6 bases had no gene match. Germline loops: CDR1 MNHEY, CDR2 SVGAGI. This CDR3 is built from 14 residues.

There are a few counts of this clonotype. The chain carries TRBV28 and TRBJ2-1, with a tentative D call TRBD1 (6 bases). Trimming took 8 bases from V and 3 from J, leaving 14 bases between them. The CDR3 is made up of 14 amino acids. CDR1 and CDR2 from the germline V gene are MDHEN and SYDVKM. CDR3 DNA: TGTGCCAGCTGTACGGACAGCTTCTACAATGAGCAGTTCTTC. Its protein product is CASCTDSFYNEQFF.

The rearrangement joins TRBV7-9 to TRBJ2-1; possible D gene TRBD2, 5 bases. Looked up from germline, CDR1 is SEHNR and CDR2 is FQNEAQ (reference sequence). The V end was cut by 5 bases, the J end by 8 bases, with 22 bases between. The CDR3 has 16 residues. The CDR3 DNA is TGTGCCAGCAGCATCCCCGGGGTCCGCGTAGTGGATGAGCAGTTCTTC. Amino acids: CASSIPGVRVVDEQFF.

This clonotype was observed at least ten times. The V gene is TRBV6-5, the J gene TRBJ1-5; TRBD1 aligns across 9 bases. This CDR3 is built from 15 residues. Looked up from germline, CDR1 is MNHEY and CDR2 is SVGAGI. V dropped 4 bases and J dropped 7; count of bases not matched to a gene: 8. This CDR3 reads CASSSRTGEFQPQHF. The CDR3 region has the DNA TGTGCCAGCAGTTCGCGGACAGGGGAGTTCCAGCCCCAGCATTTT.

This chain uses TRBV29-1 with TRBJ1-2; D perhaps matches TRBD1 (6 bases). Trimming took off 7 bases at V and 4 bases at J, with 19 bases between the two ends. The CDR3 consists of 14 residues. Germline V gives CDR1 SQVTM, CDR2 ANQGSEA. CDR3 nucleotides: TGCAGCGCCGCACAGGGTGAAACCCCCTATGGCTACACCTTC. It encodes CSAAQGETPYGYTF.

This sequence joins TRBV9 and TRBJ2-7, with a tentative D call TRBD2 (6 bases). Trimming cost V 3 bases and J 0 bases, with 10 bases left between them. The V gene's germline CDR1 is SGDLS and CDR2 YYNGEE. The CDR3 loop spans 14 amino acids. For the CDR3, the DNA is TGTGCCAGCAGCGGCGGGACCTTCTCCTACGAGCAGTACTTC. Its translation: CASSGGTFSYEQYF.

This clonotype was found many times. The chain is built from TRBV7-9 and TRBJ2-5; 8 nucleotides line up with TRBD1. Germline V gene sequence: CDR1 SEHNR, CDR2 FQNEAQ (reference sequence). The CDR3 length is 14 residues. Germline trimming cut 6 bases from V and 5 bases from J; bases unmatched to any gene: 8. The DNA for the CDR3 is TGTGCCAGCAGTTCCCGGACAGGGAAGGAGACCCAGTACTTC. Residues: CASSSRTGKETQYF.

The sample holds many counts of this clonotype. In nucleotides, the CDR3 is TGTGCCAGCAGCATTCCGGGACAATGGTCCTACGAGCAGTACTTC. This sequence encodes CASSIPGQWSYEQYF. V is TRBV7-2 and J is TRBJ2-7; maybe TRBD1 (6 bases). V lost 5 bases, J lost 1 base, and 15 bases lay in between. Germline V CDR1 and CDR2: SGHTA, FQGNSA. The CDR3 totals 15 residues.

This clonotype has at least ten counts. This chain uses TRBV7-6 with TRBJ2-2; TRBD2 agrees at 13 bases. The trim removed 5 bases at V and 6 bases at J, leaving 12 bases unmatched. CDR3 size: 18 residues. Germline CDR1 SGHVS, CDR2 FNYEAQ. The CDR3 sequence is CASSIPGLAGFVPGELFF. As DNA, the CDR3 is TGTGCCAGCAGCATCCCGGGACTAGCGGGATTTGTTCCCGGGGAGCTGTTTTTT.

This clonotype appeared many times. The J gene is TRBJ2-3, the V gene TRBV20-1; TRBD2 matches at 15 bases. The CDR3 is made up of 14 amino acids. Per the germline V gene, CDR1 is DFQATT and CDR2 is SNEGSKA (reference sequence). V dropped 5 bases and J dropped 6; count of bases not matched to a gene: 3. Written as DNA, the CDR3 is TGCAGTGCTCCCGGGACTAGCGGGAGGGATACGCAGTATTTT. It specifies CSAPGTSGRDTQYF.

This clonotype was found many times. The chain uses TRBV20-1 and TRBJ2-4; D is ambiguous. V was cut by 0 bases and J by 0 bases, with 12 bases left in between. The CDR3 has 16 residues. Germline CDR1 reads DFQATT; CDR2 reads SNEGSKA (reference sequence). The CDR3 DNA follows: TGCAGTGCTAGAGATGTTACGGGTTCAGCCAAAAACATTCAGTACTTC. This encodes CSARDVTGSAKNIQYF.

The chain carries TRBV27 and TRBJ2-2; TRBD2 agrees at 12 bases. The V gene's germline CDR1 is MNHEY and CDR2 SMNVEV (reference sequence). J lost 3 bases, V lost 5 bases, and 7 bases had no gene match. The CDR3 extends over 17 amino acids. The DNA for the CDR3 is TGTGCCAGCAGTACTGGACTAGCGGGAAGGTACACCGGGGAGCTGTTTTTT. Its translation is CASSTGLAGRYTGELFF.

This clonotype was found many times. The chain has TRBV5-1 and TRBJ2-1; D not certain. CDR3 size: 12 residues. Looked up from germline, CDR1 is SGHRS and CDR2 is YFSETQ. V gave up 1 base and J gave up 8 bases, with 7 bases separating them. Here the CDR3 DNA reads TGCGCCAGCAGCTTGAGCCTTGATGAGCAGTTCTTC. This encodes CASSLSLDEQFF.

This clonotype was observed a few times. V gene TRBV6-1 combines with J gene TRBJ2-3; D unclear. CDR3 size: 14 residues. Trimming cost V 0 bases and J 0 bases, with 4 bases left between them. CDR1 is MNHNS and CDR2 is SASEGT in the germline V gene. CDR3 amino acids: CASSEATSTDTQYF. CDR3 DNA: TGTGCCAGCAGTGAAGCGACTAGCACAGATACGCAGTATTTT.

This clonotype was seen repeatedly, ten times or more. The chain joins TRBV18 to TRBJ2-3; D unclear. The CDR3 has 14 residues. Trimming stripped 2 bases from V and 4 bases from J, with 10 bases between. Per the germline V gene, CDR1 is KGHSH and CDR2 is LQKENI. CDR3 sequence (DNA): TGTGCCAGCTCACCAGATCAGAGCCCAGATACGCAGTATTTT. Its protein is CASSPDQSPDTQYF.

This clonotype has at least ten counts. The CDR3, as DNA: TGCAGCGCGAAGGGGACTCGCGACACCGGGGAGCTGTTTTTT. This sequence encodes CSAKGTRDTGELFF. The chain recombines TRBV29-1 with TRBJ2-2; D might be TRBD2 (6 bases). The CDR3 covers 14 residues. Germline V gene data show CDR1 as SQVTM and CDR2 as ANQGSEA. Trimming shortened V by 7 bases and J by 3 bases, and 15 bases separated the two germline ends.

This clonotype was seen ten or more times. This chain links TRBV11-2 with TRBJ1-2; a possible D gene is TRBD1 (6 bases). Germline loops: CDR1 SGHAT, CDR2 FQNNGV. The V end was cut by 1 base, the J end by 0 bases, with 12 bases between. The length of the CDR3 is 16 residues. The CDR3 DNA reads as TGTGCCAGCAGCTTAGCGCGGACAGCCGCTAACTATGGCTACACCTTC. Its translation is CASSLARTAANYGYTF.

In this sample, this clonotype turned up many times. CDR3 loop: CASSFQAGSYEQYF. The CDR3 DNA reads TGTGCCAGCAGCTTCCAAGCGGGATCCTACGAGCAGTACTTC. This sequence joins TRBV7-6 and TRBJ2-7, with 7 bases matching TRBD2. The CDR3 spans 14 residues. Per germline, CDR1 SGHVS and CDR2 FNYEAQ. J gave up 1 base and V 3 bases, and 3 bases lay outside the gene matches.

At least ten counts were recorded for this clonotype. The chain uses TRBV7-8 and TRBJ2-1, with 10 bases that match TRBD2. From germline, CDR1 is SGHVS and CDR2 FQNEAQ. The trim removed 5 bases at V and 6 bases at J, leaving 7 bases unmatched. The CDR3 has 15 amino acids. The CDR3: CASSPWASGGNEQFF. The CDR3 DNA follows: TGTGCCAGCAGCCCCTGGGCTAGCGGGGGCAATGAGCAGTTCTTC.

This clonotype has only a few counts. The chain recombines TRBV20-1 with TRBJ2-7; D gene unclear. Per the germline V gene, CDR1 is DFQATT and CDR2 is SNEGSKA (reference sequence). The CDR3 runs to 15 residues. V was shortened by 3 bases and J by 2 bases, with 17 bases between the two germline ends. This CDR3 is CSASPSSTDAYEQYF. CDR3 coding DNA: TGCAGTGCTAGCCCTTCCTCGACGGACGCCTACGAGCAGTACTTC.

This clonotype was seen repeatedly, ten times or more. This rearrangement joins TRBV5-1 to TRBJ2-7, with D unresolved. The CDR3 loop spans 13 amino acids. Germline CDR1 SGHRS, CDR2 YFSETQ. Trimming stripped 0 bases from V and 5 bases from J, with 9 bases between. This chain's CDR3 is CASSLGAKDEQYF. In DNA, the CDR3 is TGCGCCAGCAGCTTGGGGGCCAAGGACGAGCAGTACTTC. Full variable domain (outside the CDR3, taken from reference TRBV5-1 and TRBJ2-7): KAGVTQTPRYLIKTRGQQVTLSCSPISGHRSVSWYQQTPGQGLQFLFEYFSETQRNKGNFPGRFSGRQFSNSRSEMNVSTLELGDSALYLCASSLGAKDEQYFGPGTRLTVT.

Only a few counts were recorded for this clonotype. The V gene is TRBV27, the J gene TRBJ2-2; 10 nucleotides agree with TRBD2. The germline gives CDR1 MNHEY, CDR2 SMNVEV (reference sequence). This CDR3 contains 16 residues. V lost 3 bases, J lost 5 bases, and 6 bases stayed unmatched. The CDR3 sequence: CASSFPSGSITGELFF. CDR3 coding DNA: TGTGCCAGCAGTTTTCCTAGCGGGAGTATAACCGGGGAGCTGTTTTTT.

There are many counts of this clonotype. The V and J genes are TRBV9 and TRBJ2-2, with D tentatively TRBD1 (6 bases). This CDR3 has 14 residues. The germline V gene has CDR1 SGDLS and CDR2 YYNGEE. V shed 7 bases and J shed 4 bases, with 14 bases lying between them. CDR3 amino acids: CASEVDSGTGELFF. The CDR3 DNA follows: TGTGCCAGCGAGGTGGACAGCGGCACCGGGGAGCTGTTTTTT. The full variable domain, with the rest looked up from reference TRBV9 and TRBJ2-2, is DSGVTQTPKHLITATGQRVTLRCSPRSGDLSVYWYQQSLDQGLQFLIQYYNGEERAKGNILERFSAQQFPDLHSELNLSSLELGDSALYFCASEVDSGTGELFFGEGSRLTVL.

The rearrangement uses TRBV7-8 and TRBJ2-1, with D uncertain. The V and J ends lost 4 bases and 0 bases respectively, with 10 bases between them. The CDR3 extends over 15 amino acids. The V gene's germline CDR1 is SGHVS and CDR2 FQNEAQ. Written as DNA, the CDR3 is TGTGCCAGCAGCTATACGGAAAGCTCCTACAATGAGCAGTTCTTC. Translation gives CASSYTESSYNEQFF.

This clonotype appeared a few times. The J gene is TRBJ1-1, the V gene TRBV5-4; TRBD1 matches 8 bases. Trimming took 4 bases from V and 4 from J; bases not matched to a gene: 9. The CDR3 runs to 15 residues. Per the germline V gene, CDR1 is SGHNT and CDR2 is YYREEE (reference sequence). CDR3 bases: TGTGCCAGCAGCGTCGGGACAGGCCCGGGCACTGAAGCTTTCTTT. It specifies CASSVGTGPGTEAFF.

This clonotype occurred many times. Written as DNA, the CDR3 is TGTGCCAGCAGCCACTGGGACTTCAATGAGCAGTTCTTC. Translating it yields CASSHWDFNEQFF. V and J are TRBV5-4 and TRBJ2-1, with D possibly matching TRBD2 (6 bases). CDR1 SGHNT and CDR2 YYREEE come from the germline V gene (reference sequence). The CDR3 extends over 13 amino acids. V lost 4 bases to trimming and J lost 6 bases, with 11 bases between them.

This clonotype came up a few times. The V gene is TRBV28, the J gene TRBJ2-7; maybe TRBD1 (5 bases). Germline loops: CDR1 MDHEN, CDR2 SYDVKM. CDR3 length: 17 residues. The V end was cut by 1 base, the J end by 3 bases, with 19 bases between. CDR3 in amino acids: CASSLSRSWTSLYEQYF. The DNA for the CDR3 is TGTGCCAGCAGTTTATCCCGTTCCTGGACAAGCCTCTACGAGCAGTACTTC.

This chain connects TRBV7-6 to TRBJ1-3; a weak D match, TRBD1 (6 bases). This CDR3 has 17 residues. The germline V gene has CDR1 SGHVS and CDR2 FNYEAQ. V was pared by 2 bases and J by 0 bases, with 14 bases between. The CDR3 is CASSLYPGQDSGNTIYF. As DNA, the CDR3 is TGTGCCAGCAGCTTATACCCGGGACAAGACTCTGGAAACACCATATATTTT.